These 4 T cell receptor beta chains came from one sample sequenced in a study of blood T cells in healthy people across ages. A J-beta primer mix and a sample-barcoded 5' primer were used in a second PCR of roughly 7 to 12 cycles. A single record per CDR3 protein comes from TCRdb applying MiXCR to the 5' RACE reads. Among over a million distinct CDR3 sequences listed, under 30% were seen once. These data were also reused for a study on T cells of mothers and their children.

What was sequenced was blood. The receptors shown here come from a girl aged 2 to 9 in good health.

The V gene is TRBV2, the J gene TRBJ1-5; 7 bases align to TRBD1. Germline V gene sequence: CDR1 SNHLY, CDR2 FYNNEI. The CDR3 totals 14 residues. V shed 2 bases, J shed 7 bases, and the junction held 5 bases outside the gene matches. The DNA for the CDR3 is TGTGCCAGCAGTGAAAGGCAGGGGGAACAGCCCCAGCATTTT. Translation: CASSERQGEQPQHF. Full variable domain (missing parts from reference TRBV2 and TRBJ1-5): EPEVTQTPSHQVTQMGQEVILRCVPISNHLYFYWYRQILGQKVEFLVSFYNNEISEKSEIFDDQFSVERPDGSNFTLKIRSTKLEDSAMYFCASSERQGEQPQHFGDGTRLSIL.

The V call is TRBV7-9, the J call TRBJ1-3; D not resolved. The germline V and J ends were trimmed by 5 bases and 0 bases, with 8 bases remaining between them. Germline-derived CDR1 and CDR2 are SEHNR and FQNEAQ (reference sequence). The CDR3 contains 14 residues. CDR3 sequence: CASSELSSGNTIYF. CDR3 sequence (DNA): TGTGCCAGCAGCGAGCTCAGCTCTGGAAACACCATATATTTT. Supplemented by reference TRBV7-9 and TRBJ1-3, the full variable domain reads DTGVSQNPRHKITKRGQNVTFRCDPISEHNRLYWYRQTLGQGPEFLTYFQNEAQLEKSRLLSDRFSAERPKGSFSTLEIQRTEQGDSAMYLCASSELSSGNTIYFGEGSWLTVV.

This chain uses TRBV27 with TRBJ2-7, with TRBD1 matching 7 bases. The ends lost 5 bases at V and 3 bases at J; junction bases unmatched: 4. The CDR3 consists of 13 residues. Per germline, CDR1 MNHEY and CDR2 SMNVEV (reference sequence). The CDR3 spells CASSRGTDYEQYF. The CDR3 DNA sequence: TGTGCCAGCAGTCGTGGGACAGACTACGAGCAGTACTTC.

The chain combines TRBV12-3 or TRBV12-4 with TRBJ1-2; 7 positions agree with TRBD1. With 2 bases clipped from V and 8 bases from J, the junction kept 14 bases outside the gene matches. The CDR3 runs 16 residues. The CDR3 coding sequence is TGTGCCAGCAGTTTAATAGAGCTTTGGGACAGACACGGCTACACCTTC. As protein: CASSLIELWDRHGYTF.